This TCR beta chain was retrieved from a study of shared clonotypes between healthy human individuals. Nashville, Tennessee was home to all donors, who were Caucasian adults. Study conclusions and caveats: Shared clonotypes across all four donors exceeded non-shared ones in generation probability. Clonotype sharing levels among donors were expected to vary with sequencing depth.

Once extracted for a subset, genomic DNA was divided evenly among several immunoSEQ plates. Using immunoSEQ multiplex PCR, the repertoire was profiled, and TCRdb retains in-frame clones only, with some absent. The data hold about 710,000 clones, with 60% to 75% observed a single time. Comment on this clone: Its antigen is as yet unknown.

The V and J ends lost 4 bases and 1 base respectively, with 10 bases between them. The CDR3 runs 13 residues. Germline V gene lookup returns CDR1 SQVTM and CDR2 ANQGSEA. Sequences were obtained from memory CD4+ T cells sorted from blood. Subset here: CD45RA-negative fraction. The genes are TRBV29-1 and TRBJ2-5, with D hard to call. This sequence originates from a woman in her twenties or thirties in good health. The CDR3 DNA reads as TGCAGCGTTGTGTGGAGCCTCCAAGAGACCCAGTACTTC. Its translation is CSVVWSLQETQYF. The entire variable domain, with the rest obtained from reference TRBV29-1 and TRBJ2-5, is as follows: SAVISQKPSRDICQRGTSLTIQCQVDSQVTMMFWYRQQPGQSLTLIATANQGSEATYESGFVIDKFPISRPNLTFSTLTVSNMSPEDSSIYLCSVVWSLQETQYFGPGTRLLVL.